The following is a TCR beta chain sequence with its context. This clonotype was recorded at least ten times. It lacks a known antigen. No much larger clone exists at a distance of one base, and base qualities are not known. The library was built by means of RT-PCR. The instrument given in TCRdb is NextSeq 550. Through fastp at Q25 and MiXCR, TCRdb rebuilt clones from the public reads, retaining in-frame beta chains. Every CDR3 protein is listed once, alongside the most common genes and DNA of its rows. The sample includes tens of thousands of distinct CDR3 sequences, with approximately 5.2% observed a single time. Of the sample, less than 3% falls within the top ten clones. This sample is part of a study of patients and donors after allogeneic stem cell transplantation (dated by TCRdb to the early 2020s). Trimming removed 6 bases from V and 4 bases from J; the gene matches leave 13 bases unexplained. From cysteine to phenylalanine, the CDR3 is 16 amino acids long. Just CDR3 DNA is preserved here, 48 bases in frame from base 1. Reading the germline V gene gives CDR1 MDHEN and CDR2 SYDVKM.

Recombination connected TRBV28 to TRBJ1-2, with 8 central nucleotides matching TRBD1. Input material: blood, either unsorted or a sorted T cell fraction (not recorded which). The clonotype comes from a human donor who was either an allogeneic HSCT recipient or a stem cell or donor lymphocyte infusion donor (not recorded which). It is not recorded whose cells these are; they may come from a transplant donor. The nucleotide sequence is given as TGTGCCAGCAGCCGCCATGGGACAGGATCTTTCTATGGCTACACCTTC. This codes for CASSRHGTGSFYGYTF.